The 8 T cell receptor beta chains below all came from one sample that was sequenced in a study of early T cells in non-severe SARS-CoV-2 infection. TCRdb reanalysed the 5' RACE reads using MiXCR and keeps one entry per CDR3 protein. The data hold tens of thousands of distinct CDR3 sequences, with approximately 5.9% observed a single time. This specimen consisted of whole blood, obtained at baseline. Receptors originate from an adult who was a healthcare worker with PCR-confirmed SARS-CoV-2 infection or an uninfected control (not recorded which).

There are many counts of this clonotype. The chain uses TRBV11-2 and TRBJ2-5; weak D call: TRBD1 (5 bases). The germline V and J ends were trimmed by 1 base and 3 bases, with 12 bases remaining between them. Germline V lookup: CDR1 SGHAT, CDR2 FQNNGV. The CDR3 runs 15 residues. DNA for the CDR3: TGTGCCAGCAGCTTAGGACCCATCAGGGAAGAGACCCAGTACTTC. Protein product: CASSLGPIREETQYF. Full variable domain (remainder filled in from reference TRBV11-2 and TRBJ2-5): EAGVAQSPRYKIIEKRQSVAFWCNPISGHATLYWYQQILGQGPKLLIQFQNNGVVDDSQLPKDRFSAERLKGVDSTLKIQPAKLEDSAVYLCASSLGPIREETQYFGPGTRLLVL.

This clonotype was picked up many times. V gene TRBV7-9 combines with J gene TRBJ2-4; weak D call: TRBD2 (5 bases). This CDR3 spans 12 amino acids. Trimming shortened V by 5 bases and J by 16 bases, and 18 bases separated the two germline ends. The germline V gene has CDR1 SEHNR and CDR2 FQNEAQ (reference sequence). This chain's CDR3 is CASSGIEGNHYF. The CDR3 DNA reads as TGTGCCAGCAGCGGAATAGAGGGAAATCATTACTTC.

In its sample, this clonotype was seen many times. DNA of the CDR3: TGCGCCAGCAGCCAAACAGGGAACACTGAAGCTTTCTTT. Translated, it gives CASSQTGNTEAFF. The chain employs TRBV4-1 and TRBJ1-1; D may be TRBD1 (5 bases). The germline V gene has CDR1 MGHRA and CDR2 YSYEKL. CDR3 length: 13 residues. The V and J ends lost 2 bases and 1 base respectively, with 5 bases between them.

This chain uses TRBV3-1 with TRBJ2-7; D might be TRBD2 (6 bases). Looked up from germline, CDR1 is LGHDT and CDR2 is YNNKEL (reference sequence). The ends were cut back, 1 base at V and 4 bases at J, with 17 bases in the middle. The CDR3 has 16 amino acids. The DNA of the CDR3 is TGTGCCAGCAGCCAAGGTAGCGGAACAAACTGGTACGAGCAGTACTTC. As protein: CASSQGSGTNWYEQYF.

A note on this clonotype: This clone may be a read error of a much larger clone one base away. The chain links TRBV12-3 or TRBV12-4 to TRBJ2-3; D unclear. There are 15 residues in the CDR3. The CDR3 spells CACSLDSPGTDTQYF. CDR3 sequence (DNA): TGTGCCTGCAGTTTAGATTCCCCGGGCACAGATACGCAGTATTTT.

In its sample, this clonotype was seen many times. This rearrangement joins TRBV30 to TRBJ2-3, with a possible D match to TRBD1 (5 bases). Trimming stripped 1 base from V and 8 bases from J, with 16 bases between. The CDR3 has 14 amino acids. Germline V CDR1 and CDR2: GTSNPN, SVGIG (reference sequence). In nucleotides, the CDR3 is TGTGCCTGGAGTGCCTCCCCAGGGCTGGTTACGCAGTATTTT. Its translation is CAWSASPGLVTQYF. The full variable domain, its missing parts supplied by reference TRBV30 and TRBJ2-3, is SQTIHQWPATLVQPVGSPLSLECTVEGTSNPNLYWYRQAAGRGLQLLFYSVGIGQISSEVPQNLSASRPQDRQFILSSKKLLLSDSGFYLCAWSASPGLVTQYFGPGTRLTVL.

This clonotype was seen many times. The V gene is TRBV7-9, the J gene TRBJ1-4; D unresolved. Germline V gene data show CDR1 as SEHNR and CDR2 as FQNEAQ (reference sequence). Trimming removed 2 bases from V and 8 bases from J, with 12 bases in between. The CDR3 is 14 amino acids. CDR3 in amino acids: CASSLSDGREKLFF. In DNA, the CDR3 is TGTGCCAGCAGCTTATCCGACGGCCGGGAAAAACTGTTTTTT.

There are many counts of this clonotype. The chain recombines TRBV15 with TRBJ2-7, with TRBD1 identical over 7 bases. The CDR3 is 15 residues long. The germline gives CDR1 LNHNV, CDR2 YYDKDF (reference sequence). The trim removed 1 base at V and 4 bases at J, leaving 7 bases unmatched. The CDR3 spells CATSRGQQGWYEQYF. Written as DNA, the CDR3 is TGTGCCACCAGCAGAGGTCAACAGGGGTGGTACGAGCAGTACTTC.